Presented here are 5 T cell receptor beta chains from one specimen sequenced in a study of blood T cell repertoires in COVID-19. Clones were sequenced by immunoSEQ multiplex PCR, and TCRdb holds only the in-frame ones, with some missing. The profile shows 150,000 to 200,000 clones, approximately 86% of them singletons. The sample was peripheral blood. Receptors originate from a man in his forties or fifties with active or convalescent COVID-19.

The gene calls are TRBV5-4 and TRBJ1-1; D uncertain. Germline V gives CDR1 SGHNT, CDR2 YYREEE (reference sequence). Trimming took 3 bases from V and 1 from J, leaving 7 bases between them. The CDR3 is 13 amino acids. The CDR3 here is CASSSPGNTEAFF. The CDR3 coding sequence is TGTGCCAGCAGCTCCCCGGGGAACACTGAAGCTTTCTTT.

V and J are TRBV4-1 and TRBJ1-4; perhaps TRBD1 as D (6 bases). Germline CDR1 and CDR2: MGHRA and YSYEKL. V lost 7 bases and J 6 bases, leaving 12 bases between the germline ends. The CDR3 loop spans 13 amino acids. The CDR3 loop is CASMGAPYEKLFF. The CDR3 nucleotides read TGCGCCAGCATGGGGGCGCCTTATGAAAAACTGTTTTTT.

V and J are TRBV28 and TRBJ2-3, with TRBD2 as a possible D gene (6 bases). V lost 5 bases and J 4 bases, leaving 13 bases between the germline ends. The CDR3 totals 14 residues. Germline CDR1 MDHEN, CDR2 SYDVKM. CDR3 sequence reads: CASSPIGEADTQYF. CDR3 nucleotides: TGTGCCAGCAGTCCGATCGGGGAGGCAGATACGCAGTATTTT.

The J gene is TRBJ2-7, the V gene TRBV11-3, with D perhaps matching TRBD2 (5 bases). Trimming removed 4 bases from V and 3 bases from J, with 13 bases in between. CDR3 length equals 14 residues. Germline lookup yields CDR1 SGHNT and CDR2 YENEEA. The chain's CDR3 is CASSSGTGSYEQYF. The CDR3 bases are TGTGCCAGCAGCTCCGGCACGGGGAGCTACGAGCAGTACTTC.

V is TRBV6-1 and J is TRBJ1-2, with a tentative D call TRBD1 (5 bases). Trimming stripped 0 bases from V and 4 bases from J, with 18 bases between. The germline CDR1 and CDR2 sequences are MNHNS and SASEGT. The length of the CDR3 is 17 residues. The CDR3 DNA sequence: TGTGCCAGCAGTGAAGCGGGTTTGGGGAGGGACGGCTATGGCTACACCTTC. Translated, it gives CASSEAGLGRDGYGYTF.